The rows below give T cell receptor beta chains drawn from one sample of a study of preoperative IRX-2 immunotherapy in early breast cancer. Profiled with immunoSEQ multiplex PCR; TCRdb holds only in-frame clones, not every one. The profile covers approximately 38,000 clones, with 82% appearing a single time and approximately 1.5% taken by the ten largest. Sequences were derived from lymph node tissue, sampled after IRX-2 immunotherapy. The receptor set was obtained from a human donor with breast cancer. CDR3s include the opening cysteine and the closing phenylalanine or tryptophan. For some rows the clone size is stated as once, few or many, or as a class when expanded; others skip it.

>TRBJ1-3|TRBV6-8|-
CASRPPGFSSGNTIYF
>TRBJ2-2|TRBV19|-
CASSINQNTGELFF
>TRBJ1-2|TRBV11-3|-
CASSLVQGNYGYTF
>TRBJ1-2|TRBV19|-
CASSLGQFYGYTF
>TRBJ2-7|TRBV18|-
CASSPPRDSYEQYF
>TRBJ1-5|TRBV6-7|-
CASRSGTGRSQPQHF
>TRBJ2-2|TRBV6-8|few
CASSAVDTPPATGELFF
>TRBJ1-3|TRBV11-3|-
CASSSNYLGNTIYF
>TRBJ1-1|TRBV7-1|-
CASSPAVGTEAFF
>TRBJ1-6|TRBV5-1|-
CASSLGAGNSPLHF
>TRBJ1-5|TRBV19|-
CASSIEGTGGTNSNQPQHF
>TRBJ1-1|TRBV6-8|few
CASTRGGTTEAFF
>TRBJ1-4|TRBV11-3|-
CASSPTDREWGKLFF
>TRBJ1-1|TRBV1|-
CASSQALPGVQMNTEAFF
>TRBJ2-1|TRBV30|-
CAWRTEARNEQFF
>TRBJ2-6|TRBV7-7|-
CASSPRTGGSVSGANVLTF
>TRBJ2-7|TRBV6-8|-
CASRLAGSPSSEQYF
>TRBJ2-7|TRBV29-1|-
CSVDPGTAEQYF
>TRBJ1-4|TRBV28|-
CASRRQGEKLFF
>TRBJ2-1|TRBV6-8|-
CAISGGTSGPNEQFF
>TRBJ1-3|TRBV28|-
CASSLRRPSGNTIYF
>TRBJ2-3|TRBV19|-
CASSQGQGTDTQYF
>TRBJ1-2|TRBV30|-
CAWRTGGTYGYTF
>TRBJ1-6|TRBV11-3|-
CASSTGQAYNSPLHF
>TRBJ1-1|TRBV6-8|-
CASSYGQGRNTEAFF
>TRBJ2-7|TRBV23-1|few
CASSGPRDRGREQYF
>TRBJ1-4|TRBV5-1|-
CASSSGQLTTNEKLFF
>TRBJ2-2|TRBV18|-
CASSPAVQVENTGELFF
>TRBJ1-5|TRBV12-5|once
CASTTAWTNQPQHF
>TRBJ1-6|TRBV30|-
CAWSGRGFSLHF
>TRBJ1-2|TRBV28|-
CASSSPRGVHGYTF
>TRBJ1-4|TRBV6-8|-
CASSYPTATNEKLFF
>TRBJ1-2|TRBV5-1|-
CASSTTNETGVSNYGYTF
>TRBJ1-2|TRBV28|-
CASSLNRPRPGGYTF
>TRBJ1-1|TRBV6-8|-
CAIRKTLWNTEAFF
>TRBJ2-7|TRBV6-8|-
CASSSPGLAEYEQYF
>TRBJ1-2|TRBV19|once
CASSKTGWDYGYTF
>TRBJ2-2|TRBV6-8|-
CASSRTGETGELFF